Below are 22 T cell receptor beta chains sequenced from a single sample in a study of cytomegalovirus exposure and HLA in healthy donors. Primers included in the PCR were 60 Vbeta and 13 Jbeta primers. The data were produced by immunoSEQ multiplex PCR, yet TCRdb's version contains in-frame clones alone and is incomplete. Seen here are approximately 100,000 clones, roughly 85% observed once, and the top ten hold approximately 3%. The sequencing input was PBMCs. The receptors come from a middle-aged woman in good health and CMV-seronegative.

The V call is TRBV28, the J call TRBJ2-7; D is perhaps TRBD1 (5 bases). Per germline, CDR1 MDHEN and CDR2 SYDVKM. This CDR3 spans 13 amino acids. V gave up 5 bases and J gave up 7 bases, with 15 bases separating them. CDR3 coding DNA: TGTGCCAGCAGTCTCCCAGGGTTCTGGGAGCAGTACTTC. It codes for CASSLPGFWEQYF.

This chain links TRBV5-1 with TRBJ1-2; 8 bases line up with TRBD1. CDR3 length: 14 amino acids. Germline V lookup: CDR1 SGHRS, CDR2 YFSETQ. V lost 3 bases and J lost 4; bases outside the gene matches: 5. CDR3 protein: CASSSQTGAYGYTF. The CDR3 DNA sequence: TGCGCCAGCAGCTCCCAGACAGGGGCCTATGGCTACACCTTC.

The J gene is TRBJ1-1, the V gene TRBV11-2; TRBD1 matches 9 bases. Per germline, CDR1 SGHAT and CDR2 FQNNGV. The CDR3 covers 15 residues. The V and J ends lost 8 bases and 5 bases, in that order; junction bases with no gene match: 12. CDR3 protein: CASPLQGARRTEAFF. The CDR3 region has the DNA TGTGCCAGCCCCTTACAGGGGGCGCGTAGGACTGAAGCTTTCTTT.

J is TRBJ2-3 and V is TRBV29-1; D might be TRBD1 (8 bases). Germline values: CDR1 SQVTM, CDR2 ANQGSEA. Trimming took off 5 bases at V and 6 bases at J, with 12 bases between the two ends. The length of the CDR3 is 12 residues. The CDR3 loop is CSVIQGGDTQYF. CDR3 sequence (DNA): TGCAGCGTTATACAGGGGGGGGATACGCAGTATTTT.

V usage is TRBV5-1 and J usage is TRBJ2-1; tentative D call: TRBD1 (5 bases). V was trimmed by 0 bases and J by 15 bases, leaving 13 bases between them. This CDR3 contains 12 residues. The V gene's germline CDR1 is SGHRS and CDR2 YFSETQ. Here the CDR3 DNA reads TGCGCCAGCAGCTTGGAACAGGCCAAGAGGTTCTTC. Amino acid sequence: CASSLEQAKRFF.

This clone was observed a few times. This chain joins TRBV6-4 and TRBJ2-2; possible D gene TRBD2, 5 bases. This CDR3 has 15 amino acids. Trimming pared 5 bases from V and 1 base from J, leaving 11 bases between. In germline, CDR1 is MRHNA, CDR2 SNTAGT. As DNA, the CDR3 is TGTGCCAGCAGTCGACAAAGCGGGAACACCGGGGAGCTGTTTTTT. It specifies CASSRQSGNTGELFF.

CDR3 coding DNA: TGTGCCAGCAGCGGGGGGAGGACGGCCCAGATTCAGTACTTC. Translated: CASSGGRTAQIQYF. The chain carries TRBV9 and TRBJ2-4, with D possibly TRBD2 on 6 matching bases. Germline V gene data show CDR1 as SGDLS and CDR2 as YYNGEE. V lost 3 bases to trimming and J lost 10 bases, with 17 bases between them. The CDR3 is 14 amino acids.

The chain has TRBV6-5 and TRBJ2-5; D might be TRBD1 (6 bases). Gene TRBJ2-7 matches the end of the DNA better, so the J call may be wrong. CDR1 is MNHEY, CDR2 SVGAGI, per germline. This CDR3 region has 13 residues. The chain's CDR3 is CASSEGQIYEQYF. The DNA of the CDR3 is TGTGCCAGCTCTGAAGGACAGATCTACGAGCAGTACTTC.

The chain joins TRBV6-5 to TRBJ1-2; perhaps TRBD1 as D (6 bases). V was shortened by 6 bases and J by 3 bases, with 11 bases between the two germline ends. The germline V gene has CDR1 MNHEY and CDR2 SVGAGI. The length of the CDR3 is 13 residues. The DNA for the CDR3 is TGTGCCAGCAGGATACAGGGTGACTATGGCTACACCTTC. Its protein product is CASRIQGDYGYTF.

This clone has just one count. The chain is built from TRBV6-1 and TRBJ2-7, with TRBD1 as a possible D gene (6 bases). Trimming pared 8 bases from V and 3 bases from J, leaving 17 bases between. The CDR3 extends over 14 amino acids. Germline V gives CDR1 MNHNS, CDR2 SASEGT. In DNA, the CDR3 is TGTGCCAGCCGGCGGGCCCCAGGGGACTACGAGCAGTACTTC. It is translated as CASRRAPGDYEQYF.

The chain couples TRBV5-1 to TRBJ1-3; TRBD1 agrees at 7 bases. Per the germline V gene, CDR1 is SGHRS and CDR2 is YFSETQ. V shed 4 bases, J shed 2 bases, and the junction held 3 bases outside the gene matches. The CDR3 is 14 residues long. The chain's CDR3 is CASSHDRAGNTIYF. DNA of the CDR3: TGCGCCAGCAGCCACGACAGGGCTGGAAACACCATATATTTT.

This clone was seen more than once but under ten times. The J gene is TRBJ2-5, the V gene TRBV15, with D tentatively TRBD2 (6 bases). In germline, CDR1 is LNHNV, CDR2 YYDKDF (reference sequence). V lost 1 base and J lost 4, with 10 bases in between. The CDR3 contains 14 residues. The CDR3 loop reads CATSRGRGGETQYF. The CDR3 bases are TGTGCCACCAGCAGAGGGAGGGGAGGAGAGACCCAGTACTTC.

This clone has just one count. The chain combines TRBV19 with TRBJ1-5; the D gene is possibly TRBD1 (5 bases). The CDR3 extends over 15 amino acids. Deletions cut 2 bases from V and 5 bases from J, with 13 bases between. Germline lookup yields CDR1 LNHDA and CDR2 SQIVND (reference sequence). The CDR3 bases are TGTGCCAGTAGTATAAGCAGGGAGGAGGATCAGCCCCAGCATTTT. Its protein is CASSISREEDQPQHF.

The chain combines TRBV27 with TRBJ1-2, with 10 bases matching TRBD1. This CDR3 has 13 amino acids. The germline CDR1 and CDR2 sequences are MNHEY and SMNVEV (reference sequence). Trimming cost V 9 bases and J 2 bases; bases outside gene matches: 3. The chain's CDR3 is CARKGQGNYGYTF. The CDR3 coding sequence is TGTGCCAGAAAGGGACAGGGGAACTATGGCTACACCTTC.

CDR3 DNA sequence: TGTGCCAGCAGTGAGCCAGGGTCCACTCAGCCCCAGCATTTT. This gives the protein CASSEPGSTQPQHF. The V call is TRBV2, the J call TRBJ1-5; tentative D call: TRBD1 (5 bases). The CDR3 is 14 amino acids. The germline V and J ends were trimmed by 3 bases and 6 bases, with 12 bases remaining between them. Looked up from germline, CDR1 is SNHLY and CDR2 is FYNNEI.

A note on this clone: Mismatch with germline at one junction end may stem from a read error. The chain carries TRBV7-9 and TRBJ2-7; D possibly corresponds to TRBD1 (6 bases). Germline CDR1 SEHNR, CDR2 FQNEAQ (reference sequence). This CDR3 has 15 amino acids. DNA for the CDR3: TGTTCCAGCAGCTTAGTAAGGACAGCTAACTACGAGCAGTACTTC. This translates into CSSSLVRTANYEQYF.

This clone was recorded a few times. A read error may produce the germline difference seen at one junction end. The rearrangement links TRBV19 to TRBJ1-2; D is unresolved. Germline V gene data show CDR1 as LNHDA and CDR2 as SQIVND (reference sequence). The CDR3 totals 14 residues. CDR3 sequence reads: CASSISSTLYAYTF. As DNA, the CDR3 is TGTGCCAGTAGTATCTCCAGTACCCTTTATGCCTACACCTTC. Full variable domain (outside the CDR3, taken from reference TRBV19 and TRBJ1-2): DGGITQSPKYLFRKEGQNVTLSCEQNLNHDAMYWYRQDPGQGLRLIYYSQIVNDFQKGDIAEGYSVSREKKESFPLTVTSAQKNPTAFYLCASSISSTLYAYTFGSGTRLTVV.

Only a few counts were recorded for this clone. V and J are TRBV5-1 and TRBJ2-3; 9 bases are a match to TRBD1. The CDR3 has 15 residues. Germline CDR1 reads SGHRS; CDR2 reads YFSETQ. Germline trimming cut 4 bases from V and 2 bases from J; bases unmatched to any gene: 5. DNA of the CDR3: TGCGCCAGCAGCGGGGGACAGGGTTTCACAGATACGCAGTATTTT. The encoded protein is CASSGGQGFTDTQYF.

This clone has more than one count but fewer than ten. The J gene is TRBJ2-2, the V gene TRBV25-1; the match to TRBD2 covers 7 bases. Per the germline V gene, CDR1 is MGHDK and CDR2 is SYGVNS. The V segment lost 3 bases and the J segment 3 bases; nucleotides outside the gene matches: 10. The CDR3 runs 17 residues. This chain's CDR3 is CASSDWSGTTDTGELFF. DNA for the CDR3: TGTGCCAGCAGTGATTGGAGCGGGACTACCGACACCGGGGAGCTGTTTTTT.

The chain links TRBV28 to TRBJ1-2; D unresolved. V lost 2 bases and J 6 bases, leaving 22 bases between the germline ends. Germline V gene lookup returns CDR1 MDHEN and CDR2 SYDVKM. The CDR3 loop spans 17 amino acids. DNA of the CDR3: TGTGCCAGCAGTTTAAGCCCTCGGGCAGGACTGAGGGATGGCTACACCTTC. This translates into CASSLSPRAGLRDGYTF.

This chain's CDR3 is CASSPRDSLNSPLHF. The CDR3, as DNA: TGTGCCAGCAGTCCCCGGGACAGCCTTAATTCACCCCTCCACTTT. The chain links TRBV28 to TRBJ1-6, with 7 bases that match TRBD1. The germline V gene has CDR1 MDHEN and CDR2 SYDVKM. The CDR3 has 15 residues. The J segment lost 6 bases and the V segment lost 5 bases, leaving 7 bases of the junction unmatched.

The chain is built from TRBV29-1 and TRBJ1-4; 7 bases map to TRBD1. V shed 3 bases, J shed 8 bases, and the junction held 6 bases outside the gene matches. Germline values: CDR1 SQVTM, CDR2 ANQGSEA. The CDR3 loop spans 13 amino acids. The CDR3: CSVDKGAGEKLFF. The DNA of the CDR3 is TGCAGCGTTGATAAGGGGGCAGGGGAAAAACTGTTTTTT.